These 28 T cell receptor beta chains came from one sample sequenced in a study of T cell responses to AZD1222 COVID-19 vaccine. Repertoires were generated with immunoSEQ multiplex PCR, while TCRdb's copy carries only in-frame clones and drops some. The sample records 120,000 or so clones, around 90% being singletons. This material consisted of peripheral blood, taken on day 0 of AZD1222 vaccination. The receptor set was obtained from an adult in good health.

This chain links TRBV30 with TRBJ2-3; TRBD2 matches 9 bases. With V trimmed by 4 bases and J by 2 bases, 4 bases remained unmatched. Germline lookup yields CDR1 GTSNPN and CDR2 SVGIG (reference sequence). The CDR3 consists of 14 residues. CDR3 residues: CAWTSGDHTDTQYF. The CDR3 DNA follows: TGTGCCTGGACTAGCGGGGATCACACAGATACGCAGTATTTT.

This chain joins TRBV14 and TRBJ1-6, with D perhaps TRBD1 (6 bases). Germline values: CDR1 SGHDN, CDR2 FVKESK. The CDR3 runs to 19 residues. V lost 0 bases and J 0 bases, leaving 15 bases between the germline ends. The CDR3 loop reads CASSQDRRGGSSYNSPLHF. The CDR3 DNA reads TGTGCCAGCAGCCAAGATAGAAGGGGGGGAAGCTCCTATAATTCACCCCTCCACTTT.

The chain carries TRBV30 and TRBJ2-2; no definite D call. CDR1 and CDR2 (germline): GTSNPN, SVGIG (reference sequence). The ends were cut back, 2 bases at V and 4 bases at J, with 14 bases in the middle. This CDR3 has 15 residues. The CDR3 DNA reads TGTGCCTGGAGTAAAAGAACAGCCCGCACCGGGGAGCTGTTTTTT. Protein product: CAWSKRTARTGELFF.

The chain is built from TRBV2 and TRBJ1-1; the D is unclear. The length of the CDR3 is 17 residues. Looked up from germline, CDR1 is SNHLY and CDR2 is FYNNEI. V was clipped by 3 bases and J by 6 bases, with 23 bases between them. The CDR3 DNA reads as TGTGCCAGCAGTGAGCCCCCCGCAAATATTGCGGGAGCTGAAGCTTTCTTT. Protein sequence: CASSEPPANIAGAEAFF. Filled out from reference TRBV2 and TRBJ1-1, the complete variable domain reads EPEVTQTPSHQVTQMGQEVILRCVPISNHLYFYWYRQILGQKVEFLVSFYNNEISEKSEIFDDQFSVERPDGSNFTLKIRSTKLEDSAMYFCASSEPPANIAGAEAFFGQGTRLTVV.

The chain recombines TRBV30 with TRBJ2-7, with 13 nucleotides matching TRBD2. With V trimmed by 4 bases and J by 7 bases, 7 bases remained unmatched. In germline, CDR1 is GTSNPN, CDR2 SVGIG (reference sequence). This CDR3 has 14 amino acids. The CDR3, as DNA: TGTGCCTGGAACCCAACGGGACTAGCGGGGGAGCAGTACTTC. As protein: CAWNPTGLAGEQYF.

J is TRBJ1-1 and V is TRBV10-3; D is uncertain. This CDR3 region has 13 residues. From germline, CDR1 is ENHRY and CDR2 SYGVKD. The germline V and J ends were trimmed by 6 bases and 1 base, with 9 bases remaining between them. CDR3 DNA: TGTGCCATCAGAGCTTTTACGAACACTGAAGCTTTCTTT. Amino acids: CAIRAFTNTEAFF.

The CDR3 bases are TGTGCCAGCAGTCAACGGGGGGCGCTTTCACCCCTCCACTTT. It translates to CASSQRGALSPLHF. The rearrangement uses TRBV3-1 (or the pseudogene TRBV3-2) and TRBJ1-6; D is possibly TRBD1 (6 bases). Germline CDR1 is LGHDT and CDR2 is YNNKEL (reference sequence). The CDR3 is 14 amino acids. The ends were cut back, 6 bases at V and 9 bases at J, with 15 bases in the middle.

The chain couples TRBV6-5 to TRBJ2-1, with a tentative D call TRBD2 (6 bases). This CDR3 is 13 amino acids long. Germline V CDR1 and CDR2: MNHEY, SVGAGI. Between the trimmed V and J ends, which lost 4 bases and 9 bases, there was a span of 13 bases. The CDR3 is CASSSAGGFEQFF. CDR3 coding DNA: TGTGCCAGCAGTTCCGCTGGGGGGTTTGAGCAGTTCTTC.

The chain recombines TRBV2 with TRBJ1-5, with unresolved D. CDR1 and CDR2 from the germline V gene are SNHLY and FYNNEI. This CDR3 has 15 residues. Trimming stripped 6 bases from V and 1 base from J, with 13 bases between. The CDR3 coding sequence is TGTGCCAGCAGACGCTTAGTTGCGAGCAATCAGCCCCAGCATTTT. It translates to CASRRLVASNQPQHF.

The chain uses TRBV5-6 and TRBJ1-5; no clear D gene. V dropped 0 bases and J dropped 2 bases, with 9 bases sitting between them. The CDR3 length is 15 residues. The V gene's germline CDR1 is SGHDT and CDR2 YYEEEE. DNA for the CDR3: TGTGCCAGCAGCTTGGCCGCGGAGGGCAATCAGCCCCAGCATTTT. This translates into CASSLAAEGNQPQHF.

This chain uses TRBV27 with TRBJ1-5; TRBD1 agrees at 7 bases. Unmatched junction bases numbered 7, after V lost 8 bases and J lost 0 bases. CDR3 length equals 15 residues. Germline V gene lookup returns CDR1 MNHEY and CDR2 SMNVEV (reference sequence). CDR3 in amino acids: CASAVQGNSNQPQHF. The CDR3 DNA is TGTGCCAGCGCAGTACAGGGGAATAGCAATCAGCCCCAGCATTTT.

V is TRBV2 and J is TRBJ1-3, with a tentative D call TRBD1 (6 bases). Germline V gene sequence: CDR1 SNHLY, CDR2 FYNNEI. V lost 4 bases and J lost 0, with 13 bases in between. CDR3 size: 16 residues. The CDR3 DNA follows: TGTGCCAGCAGTGTCAGGGGCCCTAACTCTGGAAACACCATATATTTT. Translation gives CASSVRGPNSGNTIYF.

The rearrangement uses TRBV3-1 (or the pseudogene TRBV3-2) and TRBJ2-5; maybe TRBD2 (6 bases). Germline V lookup: CDR1 LGHDT, CDR2 YNNKEL (reference sequence). The CDR3 sequence is 15 residues long. Trimming cost V 4 bases and J 4 bases, with 16 bases left between them. CDR3 sequence reads: CASSPTGLGGETQYF. DNA for the CDR3: TGTGCCAGCAGCCCCACGGGACTGGGGGGAGAGACCCAGTACTTC.

This clone was seen only once. The chain is built from TRBV7-8 and TRBJ2-2; 11 positions match TRBD2. The CDR3 spans 15 residues. Germline assignment: CDR1 SGHVS and CDR2 FQNEAQ. V was clipped by 5 bases and J by 5 bases; unmatched bases: 4. The CDR3 region is CASSRTSGYTGELFF. The DNA for the CDR3 is TGTGCCAGCAGCCGGACTAGCGGGTATACCGGGGAGCTGTTTTTT.

Here the CDR3 DNA reads TGTGCCAGTAGTATAGGGGGGACGGGACGCATCTCCTACGAGCAGTACTTC. It specifies CASSIGGTGRISYEQYF. This chain links TRBV19 with TRBJ2-7; possibly TRBD1 or TRBD2 for D (5 bases each). V lost 1 base and J 0 bases, leaving 16 bases between the germline ends. Germline V gives CDR1 LNHDA, CDR2 SQIVND (reference sequence). The CDR3 covers 17 residues.

The gene calls are TRBV28 and TRBJ2-1; 9 nucleotides align to TRBD2. The CDR3 totals 16 residues. The trim removed 6 bases at V and 2 bases at J, leaving 8 bases unmatched. CDR1 is MDHEN and CDR2 is SYDVKM in the germline V gene. This chain's CDR3 is CASRLRTSAAYNEQFF. The CDR3 coding sequence is TGTGCCAGCAGGCTCCGGACTAGCGCCGCCTACAATGAGCAGTTCTTC. Based on the CDR3 plus reference TRBV28 and TRBJ2-1, the full variable domain is DVKVTQSSRYLVKRTGEKVFLECVQDMDHENMFWYRQDPGLGLRLIYFSYDVKMKEKGDIPEGYSVSREKKERFSLILESASTNQTSMYLCASRLRTSAAYNEQFFGPGTRLTVL.

The rearrangement joins TRBV30 to TRBJ1-2; D is unresolved. CDR1 and CDR2 from the germline V gene are GTSNPN and SVGIG (reference sequence). This CDR3 is built from 14 residues. Deletions cut 0 bases from V and 2 bases from J, with 10 bases between. In DNA, the CDR3 is TGTGCCTGGAGTGTATGGGGTTCGAACTATGGCTACACCTTC. This translates into CAWSVWGSNYGYTF. Drawing the rest from reference TRBV30 and TRBJ1-2, the complete variable domain is SQTIHQWPATLVQPVGSPLSLECTVEGTSNPNLYWYRQAAGRGLQLLFYSVGIGQISSEVPQNLSASRPQDRQFILSSKKLLLSDSGFYLCAWSVWGSNYGYTFGSGTRLTVV.

V and J are TRBV3-1 (or the pseudogene TRBV3-2) and TRBJ1-2; D possibly corresponds to TRBD1 (5 bases). The germline V gene encodes CDR1 LGHDT and CDR2 YNNKEL (reference sequence). The CDR3 runs to 14 residues. The ends were cut back, 4 bases at V and 4 bases at J, with 13 bases in the middle. Here the CDR3 reads CASSPQGVTYGYTF. The DNA for the CDR3 is TGTGCCAGCAGCCCGCAGGGTGTGACCTATGGCTACACCTTC.

The rearrangement uses TRBV12-5 and TRBJ2-2; TRBD1 matches at 11 bases. CDR1 LGHNT and CDR2 FRNRAP come from the germline V gene. CDR3 size: 17 residues. After removal of 11 bases from V and 6 bases from J, the junction contained 17 bases not matched to a gene. The CDR3 loop is CASTGTGGPPKAGELFF. The CDR3, as DNA: TGTGCTTCAACCGGGACAGGGGGTCCCCCGAAGGCCGGGGAGCTGTTTTTT.

Comments on this clone: This CDR3 is also generated by other DNA sequences in the sample. V gene TRBV3-1 (or the pseudogene TRBV3-2) combines with J gene TRBJ1-3; D not resolved. The CDR3 contains 15 residues. Per the germline V gene, CDR1 is LGHDT and CDR2 is YNNKEL (reference sequence). V shed 0 bases and J shed 1 base, with 7 bases lying between them. Here the CDR3 reads CASSQEGGSGNTIYF. CDR3 DNA sequence: TGTGCCAGCAGCCAAGAGGGCGGATCTGGAAACACCATATATTTT.

This rearrangement joins TRBV5-1 to TRBJ2-3, with TRBD2 identical over 7 bases. The germline gives CDR1 SGHRS, CDR2 YFSETQ. The CDR3 is 14 residues long. The trim removed 2 bases at V and 5 bases at J, leaving 5 bases unmatched. CDR3 DNA sequence: TGCGCCAGCAGCTTCACCGGGGAGGGAGATACGCAGTATTTT. Residues: CASSFTGEGDTQYF.

The rearrangement joins TRBV30 to TRBJ1-2, with D tentatively TRBD1 (5 bases). V lost 7 bases, J lost 11 bases, and 14 bases lay in between. This CDR3 spans 10 amino acids. From germline, CDR1 is GTSNPN and CDR2 SVGIG (reference sequence). The CDR3 DNA reads as TGTGCCTCAAAGGGACTGTGGTACACCTTC. Translated: CASKGLWYTF.

This clone was observed a single time. The chain employs TRBV28 and TRBJ2-3; 8 nucleotides align to TRBD2. V dropped 7 bases and J dropped 2; count of bases not matched to a gene: 17. The length of the CDR3 is 18 residues. Germline CDR1 reads MDHEN; CDR2 reads SYDVKM. The chain's CDR3 is CASILSGAGGHYTDTQYF. In DNA, the CDR3 is TGTGCCAGCATCCTCTCGGGGGCGGGGGGTCACTACACAGATACGCAGTATTTT.

This clone came up once. The chain has TRBV5-1 and TRBJ2-3; D is perhaps TRBD2 (6 bases). This CDR3 contains 14 residues. V lost 4 bases and J lost 2, with 11 bases in between. Per germline, CDR1 SGHRS and CDR2 YFSETQ. The CDR3 reads CASSRLGHTDTQYF. CDR3 sequence (DNA): TGCGCCAGCAGCCGACTAGGCCACACAGATACGCAGTATTTT.

This chain connects TRBV5-4 to TRBJ2-7; tentative D call: TRBD2 (7 bases). The V end was cut by 0 bases, the J end by 4 bases, with 14 bases between. Germline assignment: CDR1 SGHNT and CDR2 YYREEE (reference sequence). The CDR3 runs 15 residues. CDR3 protein: CASSLAGGTRYEQYF. The CDR3 DNA follows: TGTGCCAGCAGCTTGGCCGGGGGGACAAGATACGAGCAGTACTTC.

The CDR3 loop is CASKGGLDPYGYTF. The CDR3 DNA reads as TGTGCCAGCAAGGGGGGGCTGGATCCTTATGGCTACACCTTC. The chain carries TRBV2 and TRBJ1-2; D might be TRBD1 (6 bases). The ends were cut back, 7 bases at V and 5 bases at J, with 17 bases in the middle. The germline V gene has CDR1 SNHLY and CDR2 FYNNEI. This CDR3 region has 14 residues.

The rearrangement uses TRBV7-3 and TRBJ2-3; 7 bases are a match to TRBD1. The CDR3 contains 14 residues. V gave up 5 bases and J gave up 0 bases; unmatched junction bases: 2. CDR1 is SGHTA and CDR2 is FQGTGA in the germline V gene. The CDR3 nucleotides are TGTGCCAGCAGCCCGGGACAGAGCACAGATACGCAGTATTTT. Amino acid sequence: CASSPGQSTDTQYF.

In its sample, this clone was seen a few times. The V and J genes are TRBV6-2 or TRBV6-3 and TRBJ1-1, with unresolved D. The CDR3 loop spans 12 amino acids. V was trimmed by 2 bases and J by 3 bases, leaving 4 bases between them. Germline V gene lookup returns CDR1 MNHEY and CDR2 SVGEGT. The CDR3 region is CASSYGHTEAFF. As DNA, the CDR3 is TGTGCCAGCAGTTACGGGCACACTGAAGCTTTCTTT.